These 26 T cell receptor beta chains share one sample of origin, sequenced in a study of T cells in Graves' hyperthyroidism and ophthalmopathy (dated by TCRdb to the late 2010s). The method was multiplex PCR. Sequenced using an Illumina HiSeq 2000. Amplification of TCR beta CDR3 regions was carried out from RNA transcripts. The first round of RT-PCR for the TCR CDR3 was performed with the HTBI primer set and the Qiagen OneStep RT-PCR kit. The public reads were quality trimmed at Q25 with fastp and then assembled into clones with MiXCR by TCRdb, keeping productive beta chains. Rows matching on CDR3 protein sequence are summarized as one entry with the most common DNA and genes. The sample table shows about 400,000 distinct CDR3 sequences, and more than 13% are seen once. Together, the top ten hold over 25% of the sample. Sequences were obtained from blood. The receptors come from a woman in her 30s with Graves' hyperthyroidism.

This clonotype was seen at least ten times. The rearrangement uses TRBV28 and TRBJ2-2, with 8 bases lining up with TRBD2. This CDR3 is built from 16 residues. The V gene's germline CDR1 is MDHEN and CDR2 SYDVKM. J lost 1 base, V lost 6 bases, and 7 bases had no gene match. The CDR3 DNA follows: TGTGCCAGCAGCCCCAGGGGACTAGGGAACACCGGGGAGCTGTTTTTT. This codes for CASSPRGLGNTGELFF.

This clonotype was picked up many times. The chain combines TRBV30 with TRBJ1-1; the D gene is possibly TRBD1 (6 bases). Deletions cut 4 bases from V and 0 bases from J, with 12 bases between. CDR1 GTSNPN and CDR2 SVGIG come from the germline V gene (reference sequence). The CDR3 is made up of 14 amino acids. CDR3 nucleotides: TGTGCCTGGAAACCAGGGGCCCTGAACACTGAAGCTTTCTTT. Translation gives CAWKPGALNTEAFF.

This clonotype was seen repeatedly, ten times or more. This chain joins TRBV20-1 and TRBJ2-1, with 7 positions matching TRBD2. J was trimmed by 4 bases and V by 1 base; bases with no gene match: 10. The CDR3 spans 16 residues. Germline V gene lookup returns CDR1 DFQATT and CDR2 SNEGSKA (reference sequence). CDR3 in DNA: TGCAGTGCTAGAGGTGCTAGGACTAGAGAGTACAATGAGCAGTTCTTC. Protein product: CSARGARTREYNEQFF.

The chain uses TRBV7-9 and TRBJ2-3; D is ambiguous. V was pared by 5 bases and J by 2 bases, with 14 bases between. CDR3 length: 15 amino acids. Germline V gene lookup returns CDR1 SEHNR and CDR2 FQNEAQ (reference sequence). Written as DNA, the CDR3 is TGTGCCAGCAGCCTTATTAGAGAGTACACAGATACGCAGTATTTT. This translates into CASSLIREYTDTQYF.

This clonotype was observed at least ten times. This sequence may be a read error, since a much larger clone differs from it by one base. The V and J genes are TRBV12-3 or TRBV12-4 and TRBJ2-7, with 11 bases that match TRBD1. There are 14 residues in the CDR3. V lost 5 bases to trimming and J lost 3 bases; unmatched junction nucleotides: 3. CDR3 sequence reads: CASSTGTGGYEQYF. CDR3 coding DNA: TGTGCCAGCAGTACCGGGACAGGGGGCTACGAGCAGTACTTC.

In regard to this clonotype: A read error may explain this, as a much larger clone is one base away. This rearrangement joins TRBV10-3 to TRBJ2-1; D might be TRBD1 or TRBD2, each matching 5 bases. The germline V and J ends were trimmed by 10 bases and 4 bases, with 14 bases remaining between them. The CDR3 spans 13 residues. CDR1 ENHRY and CDR2 SYGVKD come from the germline V gene. The CDR3 loop reads CATGAERYNEQFF. CDR3 in DNA: TGTGCCACCGGGGCGGAAAGGTACAATGAGCAGTTCTTC.

This clonotype has at least ten counts. V and J are TRBV28 and TRBJ2-7; possibly TRBD2 for D (6 bases). Germline V CDR1 and CDR2: MDHEN, SYDVKM. This CDR3 region has 15 residues. V was clipped by 6 bases and J by 1 base, with 16 bases between them. The CDR3 DNA sequence: TGTGCCAGCAGACCCGGTCAGGACTATTCCTACGAGCAGTACTTC. Its translation is CASRPGQDYSYEQYF.

This clonotype was found many times. The chain combines TRBV12-3 or TRBV12-4 with TRBJ2-1; the match to TRBD1 covers 8 bases. CDR3 length equals 15 residues. V dropped 5 bases and J dropped 0; count of bases not matched to a gene: 3. The CDR3 DNA reads TGTGCCAGCAGTCCACAGGGGGTCTCCTACAATGAGCAGTTCTTC. Its translation is CASSPQGVSYNEQFF.

This clonotype was detected ten times or more. The chain employs TRBV5-1 and TRBJ1-1; D remains unclear. The CDR3 has 14 amino acids. Trimming cost V 1 base and J 0 bases, with 7 bases left between them. Looked up from germline, CDR1 is SGHRS and CDR2 is YFSETQ. CDR3 sequence: CASSLPGVNTEAFF. CDR3 nucleotide sequence: TGCGCCAGCAGCTTGCCCGGGGTGAACACTGAAGCTTTCTTT.

Ten or more counts support this clonotype. This chain joins TRBV5-1 and TRBJ2-3; the match to TRBD1 covers 9 bases. This CDR3 has 16 amino acids. CDR1 SGHRS and CDR2 YFSETQ come from the germline V gene. J lost 0 bases, V lost 3 bases, and 5 bases had no gene match. As DNA, the CDR3 is TGCGCCAGCAGCTGGAGACAGGGGGATAGCACAGATACGCAGTATTTT. Translation gives CASSWRQGDSTDTQYF.

As for this clonotype: Germline and junction disagree at one end, which may indicate a read error. CDR3 nucleotide sequence: TGTGCCAGCAGTTTGCTAGGGGGCGGAGAGACCCAGCACTTC. Translation: CASSLLGGGETQHF. The chain carries TRBV28 and TRBJ2-5; 7 nucleotides line up with TRBD1. Germline V gene data show CDR1 as MDHEN and CDR2 as SYDVKM. This CDR3 is 14 amino acids long.

In this sample, this clonotype turned up a few times. The CDR3 here is CASSERGVLLNTEAFF. Written as DNA, the CDR3 is TGTGCCAGCAGTGAACGCGGGGTTCTGCTGAACACTGAAGCTTTCTTT. The chain is built from TRBV2 and TRBJ1-1; D remains ambiguous. The CDR3 has 16 amino acids. In germline, CDR1 is SNHLY, CDR2 FYNNEI. Trimming cost V 2 bases and J 0 bases, with 13 bases left between them.

As for this clonotype: A much larger clone lies one base from this, so it may be a read error. The chain has TRBV6-1 and TRBJ2-1; 9 nucleotides line up with TRBD2. Germline CDR1 reads MNHNS; CDR2 reads SASEGT. This CDR3 has 17 amino acids. Unmatched junction bases numbered 15, after V lost 8 bases and J lost 4 bases. CDR3 DNA: TGTGCCAGCTCCAGACTAGCGGAGGTTGCGACATACAATGAGCAGTTCTTC. Encoded protein: CASSRLAEVATYNEQFF.

This clonotype was counted ten times or more. The chain couples TRBV4-1 to TRBJ2-7; D might be TRBD1 or TRBD2, each matching 6 bases. Germline V CDR1 and CDR2: MGHRA, YSYEKL. The CDR3 extends over 16 amino acids. The V gene lost 0 bases and the J gene lost 4 bases, with 16 bases spanning the gap. The CDR3 sequence: CASSQEGTSGGYEQYF. The DNA for the CDR3 is TGCGCCAGCAGCCAAGAAGGGACATCTGGAGGGTACGAGCAGTACTTC.

This clonotype was counted a few times. This sequence joins TRBV11-2 and TRBJ1-3; D gene unclear. V was pared by 3 bases and J by 0 bases, with 9 bases between. The CDR3 consists of 15 residues. Germline values: CDR1 SGHAT, CDR2 FQNNGV. The CDR3 DNA is TGTGCCAGCAGCTTCGGACCGTCCTCTGGAAACACCATATATTTT. It translates to CASSFGPSSGNTIYF.

In this sample, this clonotype turned up many times. The chain carries TRBV10-2 and TRBJ2-1; 11 bases are shared with TRBD2. CDR1 is WSHSY, CDR2 SAAADI, per germline. The length of the CDR3 is 14 residues. After removal of 8 bases from V and 7 bases from J, the junction contained 7 bases not matched to a gene. The CDR3 region is CASQPGLADNEQFF. Here the CDR3 DNA reads TGCGCCAGCCAACCGGGACTAGCGGATAATGAGCAGTTCTTC.

The chain carries TRBV7-2 and TRBJ2-7; D might be TRBD2 (5 bases). The CDR3 runs 14 residues. Germline V CDR1 and CDR2: SGHTA, FQGNSA. V was shortened by 4 bases and J by 6 bases, with 16 bases between the two germline ends. For the CDR3, the DNA is TGTGCCAGCAGCTGTTCCGTCGTGAGCGGCGAGCAGTACTTC. Translating it yields CASSCSVVSGEQYF.

This clonotype was counted many times. The V gene is TRBV7-2, the J gene TRBJ2-7; 12 nucleotides agree with TRBD2. Trimming cost V 4 bases and J 3 bases; bases outside gene matches: 4. This CDR3 is 15 amino acids long. Germline-derived CDR1 and CDR2 are SGHTA and FQGNSA. The CDR3, as DNA: TGTGCCAGCAGCTCGACTAGCGGGAGAATCTACGAGCAGTACTTC. This codes for CASSSTSGRIYEQYF.

This clonotype appeared many times. The V gene is TRBV6-1, the J gene TRBJ2-7; 9 bases agree with TRBD2. Trimming took 5 bases from V and 6 from J; bases not matched to a gene: 5. Germline assignment: CDR1 MNHNS and CDR2 SASEGT. The CDR3 is 13 residues long. The CDR3 region is CASSLSGGSEQYF. Written as DNA, the CDR3 is TGTGCCAGCAGTTTAAGCGGGGGGTCCGAGCAGTACTTC.

This clonotype has a count of ten or more. CDR3 sequence: CASSNLLKRPQETQYF. The CDR3 DNA reads TGTGCCAGCAGCAACCTTTTGAAGCGCCCTCAAGAGACCCAGTACTTC. The chain carries TRBV3-1 and TRBJ2-5; D uncertain. The germline CDR1 and CDR2 sequences are LGHDT and YNNKEL (reference sequence). The V end lost 5 bases, the J end lost 2 bases, and 18 bases lay between the germline ends. This CDR3 has 16 amino acids.

This chain joins TRBV3-1 and TRBJ2-5; 9 bases are shared with TRBD2. V lost 0 bases, J lost 11 bases, and 4 bases stayed unmatched. The germline gives CDR1 LGHDT, CDR2 YNNKEL (reference sequence). The CDR3 contains 13 residues. CDR3 residues: CASSQDTRGGQYF. The CDR3 DNA sequence: TGTGCCAGCAGCCAAGATACGCGGGGGGGACAGTACTTC.

This clonotype was picked up many times. The genes are TRBV20-1 and TRBJ2-1, with 8 bases aligning to TRBD1. Germline V gene sequence: CDR1 DFQATT, CDR2 SNEGSKA (reference sequence). Unmatched junction bases numbered 2, after V lost 3 bases and J lost 1 base. The CDR3 has 14 residues. This CDR3 reads CSARGTGSYNEQFF. The CDR3 coding sequence is TGCAGTGCTAGGGGGACAGGATCCTACAATGAGCAGTTCTTC.

There are many counts of this clonotype. A much more abundant neighbour one base away suggests this may be a read error. This chain connects TRBV7-9 to TRBJ2-3; 13 positions match TRBD2. CDR1 is SEHNR and CDR2 is FQNEAQ in the germline V gene (reference sequence). This CDR3 has 15 amino acids. Trimming took 5 bases from V and 4 from J; bases not matched to a gene: 3. CDR3 residues: CASSRTSGSADTQYF. CDR3 sequence (DNA): TGTGCCAGCAGCCGGACTAGCGGGAGCGCAGATACGCAGTATTTT.

In its sample, this clonotype was seen a few times. The chain joins TRBV7-9 to TRBJ1-5, with a tentative D call TRBD1 (5 bases). In germline, CDR1 is SEHNR, CDR2 FQNEAQ (reference sequence). The V and J ends lost 5 bases and 4 bases respectively, with 12 bases between them. This CDR3 comprises 14 residues. The CDR3 nucleotides read TGTGCCAGCAGCCGCCGCGGGGCGAATCAGCCCCAGCATTTT. This gives the protein CASSRRGANQPQHF.

This clonotype was seen many times. The V gene is TRBV20-1, the J gene TRBJ2-7, with 15 positions matching TRBD2. Per germline, CDR1 DFQATT and CDR2 SNEGSKA (reference sequence). Germline trimming cut 6 bases from V and 3 bases from J; bases unmatched to any gene: 15. The CDR3 loop spans 18 amino acids. The CDR3: CSAQGTSGRKRGFYEQYF. As DNA, the CDR3 is TGCAGTGCACAAGGGACTAGCGGGAGGAAGAGGGGGTTCTACGAGCAGTACTTC.

This clonotype was found many times. The chain is built from TRBV6-1 and TRBJ2-1; D is unresolved. The CDR3 sequence is 17 residues long. V was pared by 5 bases and J by 6 bases, with 23 bases between. The germline gives CDR1 MNHNS, CDR2 SASEGT. This CDR3 reads CASSRGVGGPAANEQFF. The DNA for the CDR3 is TGTGCCAGCAGTCGAGGTGTTGGCGGCCCCGCGGCCAATGAGCAGTTCTTC.